The next 19 T cell receptor beta chains were all read from a single sample in a study of T cell repertoires in cytomegalovirus infection. TCRdb re-called the reads through MiXCR, storing one row per CDR3 protein. Of about 490,000 distinct CDR3 sequences listed, approximately 25% are singletons. The material sequenced was PBMCs. The receptor set was obtained from a human donor in good health (CMV status not recorded). Some clones in this sample may be carry-over from other donors' samples.

Many counts were recorded for this clonotype. The V gene is TRBV7-2, the J gene TRBJ1-1; D call uncertain. The germline V gene encodes CDR1 SGHTA and CDR2 FQGNSA. Trimming removed 0 bases from V and 0 bases from J, with 5 bases in between. The CDR3 is made up of 14 amino acids. The CDR3 reads CASSLAGMNTEAFF. In nucleotides, the CDR3 is TGTGCCAGCAGCTTAGCCGGGATGAACACTGAAGCTTTCTTT.

Only a few counts were recorded for this clonotype. This chain connects TRBV27 to TRBJ2-5, with 8 bases that match TRBD1. In germline, CDR1 is MNHEY, CDR2 SMNVEV (reference sequence). The length of the CDR3 is 15 residues. With V trimmed by 6 bases and J by 5 bases, 11 bases remained unmatched. The CDR3 DNA follows: TGTGCCAGCAGCCGCAGACAGGGGATGCGGGAGACCCAGTACTTC. It codes for CASSRRQGMRETQYF.

The genes are TRBV20-1 and TRBJ2-2; 9 bases match TRBD2. The CDR3 length is 16 residues. V lost 6 bases, J lost 3 bases, and 11 bases stayed unmatched. CDR1 DFQATT and CDR2 SNEGSKA come from the germline V gene (reference sequence). The CDR3 region has the DNA TGCAGTGCCAGACAGAGACTAGCGGACGACACCGGGGAGCTGTTTTTT. This codes for CSARQRLADDTGELFF.

This clonotype has just a few counts. The rearrangement joins TRBV7-6 to TRBJ1-1; D gene uncertain. Trimming took off 4 bases at V and 4 bases at J, with 16 bases between the two ends. The length of the CDR3 is 15 residues. The V gene's germline CDR1 is SGHVS and CDR2 FNYEAQ. CDR3 loop: CASSSGIGVGTEAFF. The DNA of the CDR3 is TGTGCCAGCAGCTCCGGGATTGGGGTTGGCACTGAAGCTTTCTTT.

This clonotype was recorded at least ten times. The rearrangement uses TRBV7-2 and TRBJ1-2, with 8 nucleotides matching TRBD1. In germline, CDR1 is SGHTA, CDR2 FQGNSA. V lost 1 base to trimming and J lost 3 bases; unmatched junction nucleotides: 19. The CDR3 runs 20 residues. The CDR3 reads CASSLGWDAWTGRKDYGYTF. The CDR3 DNA sequence: TGTGCCAGCAGCTTAGGATGGGATGCTTGGACAGGGAGAAAAGACTATGGCTACACCTTC.

Only a few counts were recorded for this clonotype. This chain connects TRBV14 to TRBJ2-5, with D uncertain. With 5 bases removed from V and 5 bases from J, the gap between germline ends came to 18 bases. The CDR3 is 15 residues long. From germline, CDR1 is SGHDN and CDR2 FVKESK. The CDR3 sequence is CASSVGNRLQETQYF. CDR3 nucleotides: TGTGCCAGCAGCGTAGGAAATAGACTTCAGGAGACCCAGTACTTC. The variable domain in full, completed from reference TRBV14 and TRBJ2-5, reads EAGVTQFPSHSVIEKGQTVTLRCDPISGHDNLYWYRRVMGKEIKFLLHFVKESKQDESGMPNNRFLAERTGGTYSTLKVQPAELEDSGVYFCASSVGNRLQETQYFGPGTRLLVL.

The chain is built from TRBV11-3 and TRBJ2-1; D is possibly TRBD2 (5 bases). Germline V gene data show CDR1 as SGHNT and CDR2 as YENEEA. V was clipped by 0 bases and J by 0 bases, with 15 bases between them. The CDR3 is 18 residues long. The CDR3 DNA sequence: TGTGCCAGCAGCTTAGACCAAGGCGGGTCGAGCTCCTACAATGAGCAGTTCTTC. As protein: CASSLDQGGSSSYNEQFF.

The chain combines TRBV6-6 with TRBJ2-4, with D tentatively TRBD1 (6 bases). This CDR3 has 17 amino acids. CDR1 and CDR2 from the germline V gene are MNHNY and SVGAGI (reference sequence). The V and J ends lost 4 bases and 0 bases respectively, with 16 bases between them. CDR3 residues: CASSLVGQTQAKNIQYF. The CDR3 coding sequence is TGTGCCAGCAGTTTAGTAGGACAGACGCAAGCCAAAAACATTCAGTACTTC.

The table lists this clonotype with a few counts. The V and J genes are TRBV5-1 and TRBJ1-1; 10 bases fit TRBD1. Germline V gene lookup returns CDR1 SGHRS and CDR2 YFSETQ. The CDR3 extends over 16 amino acids. The V gene end was trimmed by 2 bases and the J gene end by 1 base; junction bases not matched to a gene: 5. The CDR3 nucleotides read TGCGCCAGCAGCTTCCTAGGACAGGGGGGGAACACTGAAGCTTTCTTT. Translating gives CASSFLGQGGNTEAFF.

The CDR3 spells CASSIVGIGASGSTDTQYF. The CDR3 DNA is TGTGCCAGTAGTATAGTTGGGATTGGAGCTAGCGGGAGCACAGATACGCAGTATTTT. The chain joins TRBV19 to TRBJ2-3, with 8 bases matching TRBD2. This CDR3 is 19 amino acids long. Germline loops: CDR1 LNHDA, CDR2 SQIVND (reference sequence). Germline trimming cut 1 base from V and 0 bases from J; bases unmatched to any gene: 12.

The chain joins TRBV24-1 to TRBJ2-1, with D perhaps matching TRBD1 (5 bases). Trimming cost V 11 bases and J 6 bases, with 22 bases left between them. Germline CDR1 reads KGHDR; CDR2 reads SFDVKD. The CDR3 loop spans 15 amino acids. In DNA, the CDR3 is TGTGCCATTAACCCAGGTAGGGGATTGGGCAATGAGCAGTTCTTC. It specifies CAINPGRGLGNEQFF.

This chain links TRBV4-3 with TRBJ2-7, with D perhaps matching TRBD1 (6 bases). The length of the CDR3 is 12 residues. CDR1 and CDR2 from the germline V gene are LGHNA and YSLEER. V was shortened by 3 bases and J by 4 bases, with 7 bases between the two germline ends. CDR3: CASSHQGYEQYV. CDR3 coding DNA: TGCGCCAGCAGCCACCAGGGGTACGAGCAGTACGTC.

The chain combines TRBV12-3 or TRBV12-4 with TRBJ2-3, with 8 bases fitting TRBD1. V dropped 3 bases and J dropped 3; count of bases not matched to a gene: 5. CDR3 length: 15 residues. The CDR3 loop is CASSFRGRGTDTQYF. The CDR3 region has the DNA TGTGCCAGCAGTTTCAGGGGGCGCGGGACAGATACGCAGTATTTT.

This clonotype has a count of ten or more. The V call is TRBV25-1, the J call TRBJ2-3, with 8 nucleotides matching TRBD2. The CDR3 contains 15 residues. V was pared by 6 bases and J by 3 bases, with 8 bases of the junction left unmatched. CDR1 MGHDK and CDR2 SYGVNS come from the germline V gene. For the CDR3, the DNA is TGTGCCAGCAGCTTAAGCGGGAGTCTTACAGATACGCAGTATTTT. Translating gives CASSLSGSLTDTQYF.

This clonotype was counted many times. The chain couples TRBV11-2 to TRBJ2-5; 9 bases match TRBD1. Germline V lookup: CDR1 SGHAT, CDR2 FQNNGV. The CDR3 is made up of 16 amino acids. Germline trimming cut 6 bases from V and 5 bases from J; bases unmatched to any gene: 13. The CDR3 protein is CASSTGTGREWETQYF. The CDR3 nucleotides read TGTGCCAGCAGTACCGGGACAGGGCGGGAGTGGGAGACCCAGTACTTC.

This clonotype was counted between two and nine times. The gene calls are TRBV4-1 and TRBJ1-1, with a possible D match to TRBD1 (5 bases). The CDR3 sequence is 17 residues long. V was shortened by 0 bases and J by 3 bases, with 17 bases between the two germline ends. Looked up from germline, CDR1 is MGHRA and CDR2 is YSYEKL. The CDR3 DNA reads as TGCGCCAGCAGCCAAGATTTTAGAGGCAGGGCCGACACTGAAGCTTTCTTT. This codes for CASSQDFRGRADTEAFF.

The rearrangement uses TRBV6-2 or TRBV6-3 and TRBJ2-1, with D unclear. Germline CDR1 and CDR2: MNHEY and SVGEGT. The CDR3 is made up of 14 amino acids. Trimming pared 8 bases from V and 5 bases from J, leaving 16 bases between. CDR3 in DNA: TGTGCCAGCCTTGAGGAAAATAGGGACAATGAGCAGTTCTTC. This codes for CASLEENRDNEQFF.

A remark on this clonotype: Since no conserved phenylalanine or tryptophan closes the CDR3, a read error is the likely cause. This sequence joins TRBV24-1 and TRBJ1-1; TRBD1 is a possible D gene (6 bases). Germline CDR1 reads KGHDR; CDR2 reads SFDVKD. This CDR3 comprises 14 residues. Trimming stripped 3 bases from V and 8 bases from J, with 15 bases between. The CDR3, as DNA: TGTGCCACCAGTGATGCCGGGACACAAAAAGAAGCTTTCTCT. Amino acid sequence: CATSDAGTQKEAFS.

This clonotype appeared many times. Here the CDR3 DNA reads TGTGCCAGCAGCTTAGGTCGGAAGGCCAGCTTCCAAGAGACCCAGTACTTC. This encodes CASSLGRKASFQETQYF. The V gene is TRBV7-2, the J gene TRBJ2-5; D call uncertain. Looked up from germline, CDR1 is SGHTA and CDR2 is FQGNSA. The CDR3 has 17 residues. Trimming stripped 1 base from V and 1 base from J, with 16 bases between. Filled out from reference TRBV7-2 and TRBJ2-5, the complete variable domain reads GAGVSQSPSNKVTEKGKDVELRCDPISGHTALYWYRQSLGQGLEFLIYFQGNSAPDKSGLPSDRFSAERTGGSVSTLTIQRTQQEDSAVYLCASSLGRKASFQETQYFGPGTRLLVL.